This TCR beta chain is from a study of CD8 T cells in Susac syndrome. Random hexamers were used to reverse transcribe roughly 0.45 to 1 ug of RNA. TCRdb re-called the immunoSEQ multiplex PCR reads through MiXCR, storing one row per CDR3 protein. This sample has a few hundred thousand distinct CDR3 sequences; around 83% occur once, and the top ten carry about 0.11%. The trim removed 7 bases at V and 4 bases at J, leaving 8 bases unmatched. Germline V lookup: CDR1 MNHEY, CDR2 SMNVEV (reference sequence). The CDR3 length is 16 residues. This TCR was sampled from a human donor with multiple sclerosis. Sequences were obtained from CD8+ T cells from PBMCs. The V gene is TRBV27, the J gene TRBJ2-3, with TRBD2 matching over 13 bases. The CDR3: CASTSLGLAGPDTQYF. The CDR3 nucleotides are TGTGCCAGCACCTCGCTGGGACTAGCGGGACCAGATACGCAGTATTTT.